This passage covers 8 T cell receptor beta chains from one sample sequenced in a study of T cells in Graves' hyperthyroidism and ophthalmopathy. Amplified TCR beta CDR3 regions came from RNA transcripts. Initially, a first-round RT-PCR of the TCR CDR3 employed the HTBI primer set. TCRdb re-analysed the multiplex PCR reads in MiXCR, keeping a single row per CDR3 protein. The table has more than 350,000 distinct CDR3 sequences, 14% seen once; the top ten hold 15% to 20%. The sequenced material came from blood. The receptors shown here come from a woman in her twenties or thirties with Graves' ophthalmopathy.

As regards this clonotype: A read error is possible here, since a much larger clone lies one base away. The J gene is TRBJ2-4, the V gene TRBV12-3 or TRBV12-4; no definite D call. V lost 5 bases and J lost 11, with 16 bases in between. The CDR3 covers 13 residues. CDR3 in amino acids: CASSPRVLNVQYF. The CDR3 DNA reads as TGTGCCAGCAGTCCAAGGGTTCTGAACGTTCAGTACTTC.

This clonotype showed up many times. This chain links TRBV6-1 with TRBJ2-3; perhaps D is TRBD1 or TRBD2 (5 bases each). The CDR3 is 14 residues long. V lost 6 bases to trimming and J lost 4 bases, with 14 bases between them. CDR1 is MNHNS and CDR2 is SASEGT in the germline V gene. This CDR3 reads CASSAGTPADTQYF. DNA for the CDR3: TGTGCCAGCAGCGCCGGGACCCCGGCAGATACGCAGTATTTT.

This clonotype appeared many times. The V and J genes are TRBV6-1 and TRBJ1-5; no clear D gene. The V and J ends lost 7 bases and 1 base respectively, with 11 bases between them. CDR3 size: 14 residues. The germline V gene encodes CDR1 MNHNS and CDR2 SASEGT. The CDR3 protein is CASIPDRSNQPQHF. CDR3 in DNA: TGTGCCAGCATTCCGGACCGGAGCAATCAGCCCCAGCATTTT.

The rearrangement joins TRBV6-4 to TRBJ1-6, with a possible D match to TRBD1 (5 bases). This CDR3 spans 15 amino acids. V lost 2 bases, J lost 5 bases, and 10 bases lay in between. The germline gives CDR1 MRHNA, CDR2 SNTAGT. The CDR3 here is CASSDPTGDNSPLHF. In DNA form, the CDR3 reads TGTGCCAGCAGTGACCCAACAGGAGATAATTCACCCCTCCACTTT.

This clonotype was found a few times. The CDR3 coding sequence is TGTGCCAGCAGTACCCCCCGTGGGCAGGGGGTTGGTAGACTGTTTTTT. Amino acids: CASSTPRGQGVGRLFF. J is TRBJ1-4 and V is TRBV28, with 7 bases lining up with TRBD1. Looked up from germline, CDR1 is MDHEN and CDR2 is SYDVKM. This CDR3 comprises 16 residues. V trimming: 5 bases; J trimming: 13 bases; junction bases outside the gene matches: 19. The variable domain in full, with the rest retrieved from reference TRBV28 and TRBJ1-4, is DVKVTQSSRYLVKRTGEKVFLECVQDMDHENMFWYRQDPGLGLRLIYFSYDVKMKEKGDIPEGYSVSREKKERFSLILESASTNQTSMYLCASSTPRGQGVGRLFFGSGTQLSVL.

This clonotype was found many times. V usage is TRBV11-3 and J usage is TRBJ2-1; 8 nucleotides align to TRBD2. Germline CDR1 and CDR2: SGHNT and YENEEA. This CDR3 region has 16 residues. Trimming at V came to 4 bases and at J to 7 bases, leaving 12 bases not matched to a gene. The CDR3: CASSSRGGGRGNEQFF. CDR3 nucleotide sequence: TGTGCCAGCAGCTCCCGGGGGGGGGGCAGAGGGAATGAGCAGTTCTTC.

This clonotype was detected ten times or more. The chain employs TRBV28 and TRBJ1-2; D not resolved. Germline assignment: CDR1 MDHEN and CDR2 SYDVKM. The CDR3 runs to 13 residues. Trimming removed 2 bases at V and 1 base at J, with 5 bases between. The CDR3 coding sequence is TGTGCCAGCAGTTTACCGGATAACTATGGCTACACCTTC. Its protein product is CASSLPDNYGYTF.

This clonotype was counted at least ten times. The J gene is TRBJ1-2, the V gene TRBV3-1, with 8 nucleotides matching TRBD1. After removal of 3 bases from V and 7 bases from J, the junction contained 1 base not matched to a gene. Germline V CDR1 and CDR2: LGHDT, YNNKEL (reference sequence). This CDR3 is built from 12 residues. In DNA, the CDR3 is TGTGCCAGCAGCCAGACAGGGGTTGGCTACACCTTC. Amino acid sequence: CASSQTGVGYTF.